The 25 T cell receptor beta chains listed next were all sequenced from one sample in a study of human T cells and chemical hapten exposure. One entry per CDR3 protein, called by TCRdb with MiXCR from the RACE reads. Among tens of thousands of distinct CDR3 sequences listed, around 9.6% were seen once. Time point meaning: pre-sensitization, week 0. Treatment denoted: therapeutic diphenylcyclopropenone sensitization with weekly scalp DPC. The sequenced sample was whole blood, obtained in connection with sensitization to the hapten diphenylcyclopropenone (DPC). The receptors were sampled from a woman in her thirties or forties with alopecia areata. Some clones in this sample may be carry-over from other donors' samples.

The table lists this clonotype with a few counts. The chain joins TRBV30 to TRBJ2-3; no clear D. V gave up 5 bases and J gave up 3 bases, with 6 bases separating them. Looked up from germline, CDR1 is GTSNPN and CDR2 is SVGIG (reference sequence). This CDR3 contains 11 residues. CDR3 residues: CAWAATDTQYF. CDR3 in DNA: TGTGCCTGGGCGGCAACAGATACGCAGTATTTT.

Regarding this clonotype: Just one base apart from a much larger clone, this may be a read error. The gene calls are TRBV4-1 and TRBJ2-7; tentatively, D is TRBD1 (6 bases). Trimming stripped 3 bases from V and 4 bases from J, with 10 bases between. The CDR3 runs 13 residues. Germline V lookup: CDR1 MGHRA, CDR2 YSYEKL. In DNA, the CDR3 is TGCGCCAGCAGCCACGGGACATGGTACGAGCAGTACTTC. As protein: CASSHGTWYEQYF.

The CDR3 DNA sequence: TGTGCCAGTAGTATGGGGCGCCAAGAGACCCAGTACTTC. Amino acids: CASSMGRQETQYF. V usage is TRBV19 and J usage is TRBJ2-5; possibly TRBD1 for D (5 bases). The CDR3 loop spans 13 amino acids. V lost 3 bases and J lost 1, with 6 bases in between. The germline V gene encodes CDR1 LNHDA and CDR2 SQIVND (reference sequence).

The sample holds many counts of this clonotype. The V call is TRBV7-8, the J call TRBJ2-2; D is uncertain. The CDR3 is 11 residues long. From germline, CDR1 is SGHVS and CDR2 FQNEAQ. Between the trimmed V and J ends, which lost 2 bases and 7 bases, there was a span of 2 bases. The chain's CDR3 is CASSLLGELFF. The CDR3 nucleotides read TGTGCCAGCAGCTTACTCGGGGAGCTGTTTTTT.

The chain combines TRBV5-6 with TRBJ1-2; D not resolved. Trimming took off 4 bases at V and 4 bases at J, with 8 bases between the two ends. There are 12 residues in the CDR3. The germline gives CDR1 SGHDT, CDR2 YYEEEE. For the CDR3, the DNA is TGTGCCAGCAGCCCGGACGGCTATGGCTACACCTTC. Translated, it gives CASSPDGYGYTF. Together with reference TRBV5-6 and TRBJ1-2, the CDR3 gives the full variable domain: DAGVTQSPTHLIKTRGQQVTLRCSPKSGHDTVSWYQQALGQGPQFIFQYYEEEERQRGNFPDRFSGHQFPNYSSELNVNALLLGDSALYLCASSPDGYGYTFGSGTRLTVV.

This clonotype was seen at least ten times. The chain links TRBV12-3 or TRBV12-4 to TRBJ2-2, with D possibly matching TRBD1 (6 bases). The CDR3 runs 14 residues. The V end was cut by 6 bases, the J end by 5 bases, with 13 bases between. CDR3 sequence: CASRSRGMTGELFF. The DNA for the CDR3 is TGTGCCAGCAGATCCAGGGGTATGACCGGGGAGCTGTTTTTT.

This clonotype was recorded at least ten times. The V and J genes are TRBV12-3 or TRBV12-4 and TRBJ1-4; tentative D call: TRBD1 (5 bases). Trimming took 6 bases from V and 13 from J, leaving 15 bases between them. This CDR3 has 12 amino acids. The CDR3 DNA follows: TGTGCCAGCAGCCCAGTGGGGGAGAGACTGTTTTTT. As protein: CASSPVGERLFF.

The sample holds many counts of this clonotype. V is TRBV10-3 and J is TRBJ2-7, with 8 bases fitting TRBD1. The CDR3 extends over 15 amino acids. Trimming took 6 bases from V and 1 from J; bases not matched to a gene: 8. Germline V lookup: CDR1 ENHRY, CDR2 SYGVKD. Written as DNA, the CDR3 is TGTGCCATCAGGAAGGGACAGGCAGGATCCTACGAGCAGTACTTC. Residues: CAIRKGQAGSYEQYF.

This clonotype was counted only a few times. Here the CDR3 DNA reads TGCGCCAGCAGCCAAGATTTGCCAGGGAATCAGCCCCAGCATTTT. Amino acids: CASSQDLPGNQPQHF. The chain has TRBV4-3 and TRBJ1-5; tentative D call: TRBD1 (5 bases). This CDR3 contains 15 residues. V was clipped by 0 bases and J by 4 bases, with 10 bases between them. CDR1 is LGHNA, CDR2 YSLEER, per germline.

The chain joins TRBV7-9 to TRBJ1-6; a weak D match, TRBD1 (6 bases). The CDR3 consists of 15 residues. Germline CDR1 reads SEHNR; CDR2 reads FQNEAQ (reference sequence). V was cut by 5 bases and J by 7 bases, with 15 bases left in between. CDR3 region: CASSVTTGLNSPLHF. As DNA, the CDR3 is TGTGCCAGCAGCGTAACGACAGGTTTAAATTCACCCCTCCACTTT.

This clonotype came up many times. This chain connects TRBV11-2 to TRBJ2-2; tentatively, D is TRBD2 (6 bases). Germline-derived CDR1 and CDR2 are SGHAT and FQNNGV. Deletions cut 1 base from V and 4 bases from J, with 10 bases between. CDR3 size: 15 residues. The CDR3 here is CASSLGGVTTGELFF. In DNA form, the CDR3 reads TGTGCCAGCAGCTTAGGCGGGGTCACCACCGGGGAGCTGTTTTTT.

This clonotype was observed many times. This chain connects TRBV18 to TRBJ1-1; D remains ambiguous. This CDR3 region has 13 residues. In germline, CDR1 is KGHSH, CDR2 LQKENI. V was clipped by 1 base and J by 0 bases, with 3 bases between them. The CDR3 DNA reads TGTGCCAGCTCACCACAAATGAACACTGAAGCTTTCTTT. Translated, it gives CASSPQMNTEAFF.

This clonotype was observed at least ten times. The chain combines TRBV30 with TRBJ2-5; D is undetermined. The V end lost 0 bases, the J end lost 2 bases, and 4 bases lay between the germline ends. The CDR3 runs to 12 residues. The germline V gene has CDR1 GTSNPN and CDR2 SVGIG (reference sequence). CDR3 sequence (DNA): TGTGCCTGGAGTGTGTCTCAAGAGACCCAGTACTTC. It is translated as CAWSVSQETQYF.

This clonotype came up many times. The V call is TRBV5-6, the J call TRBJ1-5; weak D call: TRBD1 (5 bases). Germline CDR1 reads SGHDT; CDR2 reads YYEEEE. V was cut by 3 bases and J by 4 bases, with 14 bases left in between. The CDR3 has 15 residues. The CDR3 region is CASSSQTSGNQPQHF. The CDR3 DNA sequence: TGTGCCAGCAGCTCCCAAACATCAGGGAATCAGCCCCAGCATTTT.

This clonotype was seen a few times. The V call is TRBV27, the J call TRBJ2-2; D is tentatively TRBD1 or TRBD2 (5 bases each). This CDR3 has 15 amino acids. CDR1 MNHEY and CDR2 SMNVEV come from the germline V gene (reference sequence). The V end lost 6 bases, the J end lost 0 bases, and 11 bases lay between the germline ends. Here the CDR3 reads CASRGRGANTGELFF. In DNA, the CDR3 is TGTGCCAGCAGGGGCAGAGGGGCGAACACCGGGGAGCTGTTTTTT.

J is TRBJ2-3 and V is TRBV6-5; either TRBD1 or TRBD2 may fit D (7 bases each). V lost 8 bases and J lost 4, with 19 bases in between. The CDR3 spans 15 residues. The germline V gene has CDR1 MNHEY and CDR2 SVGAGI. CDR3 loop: CASVQGRGWPDTQYF. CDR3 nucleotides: TGTGCCAGCGTACAGGGGCGGGGGTGGCCAGATACGCAGTATTTT.

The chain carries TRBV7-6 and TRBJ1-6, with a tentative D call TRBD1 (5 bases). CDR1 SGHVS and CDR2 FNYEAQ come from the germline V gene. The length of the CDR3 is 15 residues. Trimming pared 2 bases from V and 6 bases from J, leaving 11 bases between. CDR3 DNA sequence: TGTGCCAGCAGCTTAATGGAGGGACCTAATTCACCCCTCCACTTT. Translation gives CASSLMEGPNSPLHF.

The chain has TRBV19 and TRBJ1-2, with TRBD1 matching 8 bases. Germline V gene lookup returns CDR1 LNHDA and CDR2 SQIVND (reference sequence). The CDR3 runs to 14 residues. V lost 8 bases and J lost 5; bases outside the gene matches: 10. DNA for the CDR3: TGTGCCAGTTCGGGGTATGACAGGGGATATGGCTACACCTTC. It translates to CASSGYDRGYGYTF. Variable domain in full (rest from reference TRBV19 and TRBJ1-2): DGGITQSPKYLFRKEGQNVTLSCEQNLNHDAMYWYRQDPGQGLRLIYYSQIVNDFQKGDIAEGYSVSREKKESFPLTVTSAQKNPTAFYLCASSGYDRGYGYTFGSGTRLTVV.

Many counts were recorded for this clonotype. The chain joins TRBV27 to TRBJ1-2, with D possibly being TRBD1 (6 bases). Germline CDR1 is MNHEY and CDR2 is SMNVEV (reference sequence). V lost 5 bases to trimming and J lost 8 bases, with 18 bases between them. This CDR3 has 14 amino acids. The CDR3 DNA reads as TGTGCCAGCAGTGGTTCGACAGGTGGCGGAGGCTACACCTTC. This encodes CASSGSTGGGGYTF.

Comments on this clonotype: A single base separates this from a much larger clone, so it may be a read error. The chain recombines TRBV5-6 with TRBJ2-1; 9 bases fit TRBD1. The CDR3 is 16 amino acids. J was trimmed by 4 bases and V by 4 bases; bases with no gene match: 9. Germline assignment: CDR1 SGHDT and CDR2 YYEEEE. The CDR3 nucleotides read TGTGCCAGCAGCCGGGACCCCGGGACAGGGTACAATGAGCAGTTCTTC. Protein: CASSRDPGTGYNEQFF.

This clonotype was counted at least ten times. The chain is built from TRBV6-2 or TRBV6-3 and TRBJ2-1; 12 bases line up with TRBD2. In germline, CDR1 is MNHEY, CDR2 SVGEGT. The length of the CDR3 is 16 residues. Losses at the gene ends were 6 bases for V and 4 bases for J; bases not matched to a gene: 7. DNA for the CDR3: TGTGCCAGCAGAAGCGGACTAGCGGGGAGATACAATGAGCAGTTCTTC. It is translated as CASRSGLAGRYNEQFF.

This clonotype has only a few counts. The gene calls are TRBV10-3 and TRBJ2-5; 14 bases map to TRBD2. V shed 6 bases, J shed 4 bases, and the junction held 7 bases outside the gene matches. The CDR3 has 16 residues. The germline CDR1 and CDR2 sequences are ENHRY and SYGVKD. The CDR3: CAISKGTSGGGETQYF. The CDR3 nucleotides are TGTGCCATCAGCAAGGGGACTAGCGGGGGCGGAGAGACCCAGTACTTC.

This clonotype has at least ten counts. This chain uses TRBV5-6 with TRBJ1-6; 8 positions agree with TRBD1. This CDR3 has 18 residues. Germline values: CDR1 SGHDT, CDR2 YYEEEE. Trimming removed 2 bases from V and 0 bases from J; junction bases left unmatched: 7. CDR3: CASSFFRTGSSYNSPLHF. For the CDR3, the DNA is TGTGCCAGCAGCTTCTTCCGGACAGGGAGCTCCTATAATTCACCCCTCCACTTT.

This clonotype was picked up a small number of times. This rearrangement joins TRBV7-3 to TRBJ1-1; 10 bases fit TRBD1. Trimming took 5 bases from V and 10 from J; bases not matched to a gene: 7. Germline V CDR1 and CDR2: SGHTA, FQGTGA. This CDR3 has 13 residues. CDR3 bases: TGTGCCAGCAGCAGCCGGGACAGGGGAGTAGCTTTCTTT. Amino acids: CASSSRDRGVAFF. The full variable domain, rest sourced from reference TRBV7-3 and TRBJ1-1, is GAGVSQTPSNKVTEKGKYVELRCDPISGHTALYWYRQSLGQGPEFLIYFQGTGAADDSGLPNDRFFAVRPEGSVSTLKIQRTERGDSAVYLCASSSRDRGVAFFGQGTRLTVV.

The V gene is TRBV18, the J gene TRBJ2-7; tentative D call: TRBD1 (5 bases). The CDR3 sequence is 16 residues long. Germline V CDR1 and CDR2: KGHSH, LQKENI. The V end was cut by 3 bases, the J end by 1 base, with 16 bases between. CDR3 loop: CASSPVNTRVSYEQYF. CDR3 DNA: TGTGCCAGCTCACCCGTAAACACCAGGGTTTCCTACGAGCAGTACTTC.